Included here is one T cell receptor beta chain sequence, with context. During the collection period, no donor immune events like infections were recorded. Clones were sequenced by immunoSEQ multiplex PCR, and TCRdb holds only the in-frame ones, with some missing. Of 100,000 to 150,000 clones detected, about 80% appear once; the ten largest clones hold over 3%. These data come from a study of identifying expanded T cells in peripheral blood. This CDR3 has 15 amino acids. Germline V lookup: CDR1 LGHNT, CDR2 FRNRAP. Trimming removed 4 bases from V and 0 bases from J, with 7 bases in between. This clonotype was sampled from a person aged 18 to 70 in good health. This sequence joins TRBV12-5 and TRBJ1-6; D may be TRBD1 (6 bases). Sequenced input: blood. The CDR3: CASGYRDSYNSPLHF. DNA of the CDR3: TGTGCTAGTGGTTACAGGGACTCCTATAATTCACCCCTCCACTTT.